The present entry profiles one T cell receptor beta chain with its context. What it binds is not known. Quantitative molecular-barcoded 5'-RACE generated the TCR beta libraries. Each CDR3 protein gets one entry after TCRdb re-called the 5' RACE reads with MiXCR. The sample includes around 35,000 distinct CDR3 sequences, roughly 13% of them seen just once. The sample originates from a study of CD8 T cells in ankylosing spondylitis. Study results and limitations: Earlier authors reported some of these motif variants in reactive arthritis synovial fluid and blood. Blood from ankylosing spondylitis patients appeared to carry a characteristic roughly 8-variant TCR beta motif.

Sample: synovial fluid, either unsorted or a sorted T cell fraction (not recorded which). The sequence was obtained from a male donor with ankylosing spondylitis.

CDR3 DNA: TGTGCCAGCACCCCAGAGCCCTACAATGAGCAGTTCTTC. The encoded protein is CASTPEPYNEQFF. The chain carries TRBV27 and TRBJ2-1, with D hard to call. V lost 7 bases to trimming and J lost 2 bases, with 9 bases between them. CDR3 length: 13 amino acids. CDR1 is MNHEY and CDR2 is SMNVEV in the germline V gene (reference sequence).